This T cell receptor beta chain derives from a study of cytomegalovirus exposure and HLA in healthy donors. Points from the study as a whole: Cytomegalovirus status was reportedly diagnosed by the classifier with high sensitivity and specificity. According to the study, 150 to 200 TCR beta chains were cytomegalovirus-associated. What a later analysis showed was that several of the most significant clusters appeared linked to common viral pathogens.

In regard to this clone: What it binds is not known.

The germline V gene has CDR1 GTSNPN and CDR2 SVGIG (reference sequence). Trimming took 0 bases from V and 2 from J; bases not matched to a gene: 6. The CDR3 is 16 amino acids. Vbeta (60) and Jbeta (13) primers were used in the PCR. Produced via immunoSEQ multiplex PCR; TCRdb's table is partial and in-frame only. In total, the table holds about 65,000 clones. The chain carries TRBV30 and TRBJ1-3; 8 bases line up with TRBD1. The source material was PBMCs. The sequence came from a boy younger than 18 in good health and CMV-seronegative. CDR3 sequence: CAWSVPGGLAGNTIYF. CDR3 nucleotide sequence: TGTGCCTGGAGTGTCCCAGGGGGCTTAGCTGGAAACACCATATATTTT. Based on the CDR3 plus reference TRBV30 and TRBJ1-3, the full variable domain is SQTIHQWPATLVQPVGSPLSLECTVEGTSNPNLYWYRQAAGRGLQLLFYSVGIGQISSEVPQNLSASRPQDRQFILSSKKLLLSDSGFYLCAWSVPGGLAGNTIYFGEGSWLTVV.